This T cell receptor (beta chain) stems from a study of pediatric ulcerative colitis. Rectal tissue came from one to two pinch biopsies taken at colonoscopy. The CDR3 is 13 amino acids. V shed 5 bases and J shed 6 bases, with 14 bases lying between them. Germline CDR1 is LNHDA and CDR2 is SQIVND (reference sequence). Samples were sequenced at Survey level, maximum 500,000 reads. Profiling relied on immunoSEQ multiplex PCR, and the TCRdb table lists in-frame clones only, not all of them. The sample has about 35,000 clones; 80% to 90% are singletons. The sequencing sample was made of gut tissue. The clonotype originates from a boy aged 10-17 years with mild ulcerative colitis. V is TRBV19 and J is TRBJ2-7; a weak D match, TRBD2 (5 bases). The CDR3 nucleotides are TGTGCCAGTAGTGCCCGGGAAAGCTCCGAGCAGTACTTC. Residues: CASSARESSEQYF.